This T cell receptor (beta chain) came from a study of blood T cells in healthy people across ages (dated by TCRdb to between 2014 and 2017). Concerning the study at large: In model experiments, template switching captured about one uniquely barcoded TCR beta cDNA molecule for every two T cells. The study measured age-related changes in TCR beta repertoire diversity using deep sequencing normalized with unique cDNA molecular identifiers. Donors were grouped into four age groups: young (average roughly 16 years), middle-aged (about 38), aged (about 60) and long-lived (around 80). Two additional independent replicas of 1 million unique cDNA reads from the same blood draw were analyzed for two donors (one aged 18 to 30 and one aged 80 or older). Summary of the overall study and its limitations: There was a strong correlation between observed TCR beta diversity and the percentage of naive T cells measured by flow cytometry. Because profiling used bulk unsorted PBMCs, naive and antigen-experienced compartments could not be compared conclusively. Total diversity estimates from one million sequenced T cells were considered lower bounds and underestimates. Observed TCR beta diversity per million T cells fell roughly linearly with age, and a significant reduction was already apparent by age roughly 40. Because donor CMV infection status was unknown, age-related changes in expanded clonotypes were potentially confounded. The long-lived group showed more naive CD4+ T cells, fewer expanded clones and increased TCR diversity than the aged group, suggesting age selection.

Library preparation employed 5' RACE. TCRdb records Illumina HiSeq 2500 as the sequencer. A second about 7 to 11 cycle PCR used a sample-barcoded 5' primer and a J-beta primer mix. A unique molecular identifier was introduced onto each TCR beta cDNA molecule by a template-switch 5' adaptor carrying 12 random nucleotides. Each sample yielded at least 2.5 million CDR3-containing paired-end reads. The Mint cDNA synthesis kit, primed by a TRBC-specific oligonucleotide, was used to synthesize first-strand cDNA from all RNA. After uracil-DNA glycosylase treatment, a first 18-cycle PCR used universal primers M1SS and BC2_uni_R on all cDNA. In the authors' own workflow: For normalization, 1 million high-quality reads were randomly selected from each sample, with every read carrying a distinct molecular identifier. Instead of being binned into consensus sequences, reads with shared molecular identifiers were discarded. CDR3 identification, clonotype clustering and error correction used MiTCR with a Q25 quality threshold and the strictest error-elimination algorithm. A nonparametric unseen species model with Euler transformation was used to estimate lower-bound total TCR beta diversity. The raw public reads went through TCRdb reprocessing: fastp at Q25, MiXCR clone calling, in-frame beta chains kept. Identical CDR3 protein sequences are pooled into one entry, listed with their most common genes and DNA. TCRdb, rather than the study authors, made the V and J calls. This sample comprises hundreds of thousands of distinct CDR3 sequences, more than 20% of them detected only once. The ten biggest clones cover roughly 10% of the sample.

The donors were 40 or so Caucasian individuals from Russia, aged 6 to 90 years, who were systemically healthy. Each donor gave approximately 9.3 milliliters of peripheral blood, collected into EDTA-treated Vacutainer tubes. Ficoll-Paque density-gradient centrifugation was used to isolate PBMCs, with at least 7 million per sample. Trizol reagent was used to extract total RNA from the PBMCs, yielding at least 5 micrograms per sample. For every donor, flow cytometry on a PBMC aliquot measured the percentage of naive CD45RAhigh/CD27high T cells. A few counts support this clonotype. No antigen is known for it. One end of the junction varies from germline; a read error may be responsible. CDR1 SGHRS and CDR2 YFSETQ were looked up in the germline V gene. The CDR3 sequence holds 14 residues, the cysteine and phenylalanine included. Solely the CDR3 DNA is kept, with 42 bases framed from the first base. In addition, the sample was reused for a study of T cells of mothers and their children. As the second study states: Nine systemically healthy Caucasian individuals, comprising three mothers and their six children, were included as donors. cDNA synthesis used all of the extracted RNA, with roughly 1.5 ug of RNA in each 15 ul reaction. Sample barcodes and 2-4 random nucleotides were added via the M1S primer in the second PCR. Over 8.5 million TCR beta CDR3 reads were obtained for each mother, and some 3.1 million reads were obtained for each child. In both related and unrelated pairs, thymic selection shapes the output of TCR recombination in a similar way, with inherited differences having only a minor effect. Normalized repertoire overlap in related mother-child pairs was always slightly higher than in unrelated mother-child pairs, but the difference was never significant. No persistent microchimeric T cell clones were detected, at a sensitivity of around 97 clones per million clonotypes. Deep NGS was used in the study to compare the TCR beta repertoires of mothers and children and to look for features that separate related mother-child pairs from unrelated individuals. On average, the children were about 12 +/- 4 years old, while the mothers were around 40 +/- 4 years old. After adapters were ligated using NEBNext reagents, the libraries underwent 100+100 nt paired-end sequencing on an Illumina HiSeq 2000. To prevent cross-contamination, the mother and child libraries were prepared a month apart and were sequenced in separate runs. Each donor had between roughly 450,000 and 2,100,000 distinct TCR beta clonotypes identified. Naive TCR beta clonotypes were estimated from low-frequency clonotypes matched to each donor's FACS-determined naive share, without sorting.

Sequenced: blood. The chain is assembled from TRBV5-1 and TRBJ2-3; TRBD1 is perhaps the D gene, given 5 matching bases. The TCR sequence derives from a boy aged 5-17 years in good health. The sequence in DNA is TGCGCCAGCAGGGCGGCAGAGCACACAGGTACGCAGTATTTT. Its translation is CASRAAEHTGTQYF.